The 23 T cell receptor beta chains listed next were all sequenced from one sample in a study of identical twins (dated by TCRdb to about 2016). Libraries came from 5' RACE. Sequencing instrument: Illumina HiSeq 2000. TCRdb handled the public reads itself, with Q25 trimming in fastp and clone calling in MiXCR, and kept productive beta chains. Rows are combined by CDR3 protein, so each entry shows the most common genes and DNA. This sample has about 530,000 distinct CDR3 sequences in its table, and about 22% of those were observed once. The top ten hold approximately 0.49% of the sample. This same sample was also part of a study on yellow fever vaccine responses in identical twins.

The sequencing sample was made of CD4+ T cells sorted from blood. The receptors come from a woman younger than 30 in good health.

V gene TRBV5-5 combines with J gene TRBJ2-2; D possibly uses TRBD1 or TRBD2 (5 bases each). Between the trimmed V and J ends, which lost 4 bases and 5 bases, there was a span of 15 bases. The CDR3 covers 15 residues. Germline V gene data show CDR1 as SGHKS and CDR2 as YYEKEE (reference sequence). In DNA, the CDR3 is TGTGCCAGCAGCCAACTATGGGGCGGGACCGGGGAGCTGTTTTTT. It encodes CASSQLWGGTGELFF.

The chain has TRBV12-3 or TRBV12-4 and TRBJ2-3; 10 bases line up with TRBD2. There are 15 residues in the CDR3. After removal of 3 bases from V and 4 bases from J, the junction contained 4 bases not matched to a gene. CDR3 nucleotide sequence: TGTGCCAGCAGTTTGCTAGCGGGAGCCTCAGATACGCAGTATTTT. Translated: CASSLLAGASDTQYF.

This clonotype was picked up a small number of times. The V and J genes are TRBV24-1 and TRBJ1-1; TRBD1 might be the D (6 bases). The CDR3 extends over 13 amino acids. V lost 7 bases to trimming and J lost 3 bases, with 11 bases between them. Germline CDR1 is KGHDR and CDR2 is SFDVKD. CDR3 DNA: TGTGCCACCAGGAAATACAGGGACACTGAAGCTTTCTTT. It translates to CATRKYRDTEAFF.

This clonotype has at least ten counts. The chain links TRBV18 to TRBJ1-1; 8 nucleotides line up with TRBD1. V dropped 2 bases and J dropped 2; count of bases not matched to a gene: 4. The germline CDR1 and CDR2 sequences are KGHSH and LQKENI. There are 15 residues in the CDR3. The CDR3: CASSPTGTGNTEAFF. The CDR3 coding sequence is TGTGCCAGCTCACCAACCGGGACAGGTAACACTGAAGCTTTCTTT.

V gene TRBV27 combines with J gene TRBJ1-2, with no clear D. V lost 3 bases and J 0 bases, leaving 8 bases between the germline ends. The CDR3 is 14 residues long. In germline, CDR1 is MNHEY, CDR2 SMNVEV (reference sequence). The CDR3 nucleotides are TGTGCCAGCAGTTTTCAGGACCCTAACTATGGCTACACCTTC. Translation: CASSFQDPNYGYTF.

The CDR3 DNA follows: TGTGCCAGCAGTTACGCGGGGCGAGGTACCGGGGAGCTGTTTTTT. Amino acid sequence: CASSYAGRGTGELFF. The rearrangement joins TRBV6-2 or TRBV6-3 to TRBJ2-2, with D possibly being TRBD2 (6 bases). The CDR3 has 15 residues. V lost 2 bases and J 5 bases, leaving 12 bases between the germline ends. Germline-derived CDR1 and CDR2 are MNHEY and SVGEGT.

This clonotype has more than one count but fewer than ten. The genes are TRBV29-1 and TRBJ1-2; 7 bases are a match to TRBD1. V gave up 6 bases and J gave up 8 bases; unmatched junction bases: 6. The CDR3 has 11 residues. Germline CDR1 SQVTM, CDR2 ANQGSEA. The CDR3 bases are TGCAGCGTCGAGGGGGCGTGGGGCTACACCTTC. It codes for CSVEGAWGYTF.

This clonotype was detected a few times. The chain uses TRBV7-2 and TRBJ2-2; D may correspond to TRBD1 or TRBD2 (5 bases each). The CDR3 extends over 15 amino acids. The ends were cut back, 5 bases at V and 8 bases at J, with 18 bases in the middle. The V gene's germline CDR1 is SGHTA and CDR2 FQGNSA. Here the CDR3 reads CASSTGTPRGGELFF. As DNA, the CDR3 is TGTGCCAGCAGCACCGGGACCCCACGAGGTGGGGAGCTGTTTTTT. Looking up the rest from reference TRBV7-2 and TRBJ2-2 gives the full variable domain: GAGVSQSPSNKVTEKGKDVELRCDPISGHTALYWYRQSLGQGLEFLIYFQGNSAPDKSGLPSDRFSAERTGGSVSTLTIQRTQQEDSAVYLCASSTGTPRGGELFFGEGSRLTVL.

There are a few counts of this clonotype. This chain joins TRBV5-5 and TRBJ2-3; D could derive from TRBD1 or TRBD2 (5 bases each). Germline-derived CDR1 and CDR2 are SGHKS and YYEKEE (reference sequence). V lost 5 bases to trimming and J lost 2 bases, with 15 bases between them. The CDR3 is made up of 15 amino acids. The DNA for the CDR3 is TGTGCCAGCAGTCCGGGGCCCGCTTACACAGATACGCAGTATTTT. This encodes CASSPGPAYTDTQYF.

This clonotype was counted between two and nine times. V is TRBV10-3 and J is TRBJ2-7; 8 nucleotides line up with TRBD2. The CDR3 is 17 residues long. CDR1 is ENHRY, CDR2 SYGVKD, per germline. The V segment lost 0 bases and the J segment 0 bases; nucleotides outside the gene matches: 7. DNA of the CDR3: TGTGCCATCAGTGAGTCCACAGGGACTAGTAGCTCCTACGAGCAGTACTTC. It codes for CAISESTGTSSSYEQYF.

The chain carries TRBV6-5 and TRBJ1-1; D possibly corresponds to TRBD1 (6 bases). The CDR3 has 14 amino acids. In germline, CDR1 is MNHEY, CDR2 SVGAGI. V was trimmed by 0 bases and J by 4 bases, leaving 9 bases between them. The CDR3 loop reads CASSYSEGVTEAFF. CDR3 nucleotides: TGTGCCAGCAGTTACTCGGAGGGGGTCACTGAAGCTTTCTTT.

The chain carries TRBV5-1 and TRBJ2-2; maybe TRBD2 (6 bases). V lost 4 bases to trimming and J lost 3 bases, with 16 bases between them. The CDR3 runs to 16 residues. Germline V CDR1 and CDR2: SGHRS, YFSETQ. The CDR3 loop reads CASSPLAGDYTGELFF. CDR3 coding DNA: TGCGCCAGCAGCCCACTAGCCGGGGATTACACCGGGGAGCTGTTTTTT.

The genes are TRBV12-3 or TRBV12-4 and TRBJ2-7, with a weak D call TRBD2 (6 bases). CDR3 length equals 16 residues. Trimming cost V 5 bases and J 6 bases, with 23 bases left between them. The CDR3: CASSRSSGVPRSEQYF. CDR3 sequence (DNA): TGTGCCAGCAGTCGCTCTTCGGGGGTCCCCCGCTCCGAGCAGTACTTC.

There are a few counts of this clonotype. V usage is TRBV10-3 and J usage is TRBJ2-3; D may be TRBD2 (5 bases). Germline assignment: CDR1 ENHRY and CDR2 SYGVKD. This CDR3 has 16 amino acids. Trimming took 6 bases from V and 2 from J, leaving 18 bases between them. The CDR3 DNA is TGTGCCATCAGCGTTTCCGGCGGGCCTAACACAGATACGCAGTATTTT. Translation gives CAISVSGGPNTDTQYF.

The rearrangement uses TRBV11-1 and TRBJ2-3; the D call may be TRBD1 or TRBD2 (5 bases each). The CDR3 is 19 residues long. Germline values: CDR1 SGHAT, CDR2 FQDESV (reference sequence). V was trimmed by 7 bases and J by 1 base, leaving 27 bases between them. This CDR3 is CASTTDGARKMIGTDTQYF. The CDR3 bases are TGTGCCAGCACTACGGACGGGGCCCGGAAAATGATCGGCACAGATACGCAGTATTTT.

The CDR3 is CASSPTSGGGGLTTDTQYF. CDR3 in DNA: TGTGCCAGCAGCCCAACAAGCGGGGGCGGGGGGTTGACTACAGATACGCAGTATTTT. The chain uses TRBV4-2 and TRBJ2-3, with 8 bases identical to TRBD2. With V trimmed by 4 bases and J by 3 bases, 18 bases remained unmatched. The CDR3 is 19 residues long. Looked up from germline, CDR1 is LGHNA and CDR2 is YNFKEQ.

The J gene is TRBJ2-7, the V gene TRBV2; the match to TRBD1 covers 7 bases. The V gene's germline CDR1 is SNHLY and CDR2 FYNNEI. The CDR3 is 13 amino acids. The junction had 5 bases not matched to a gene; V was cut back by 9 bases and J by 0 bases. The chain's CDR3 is CASKGASSYEQYF. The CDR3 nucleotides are TGTGCCAGTAAGGGGGCCAGCTCCTACGAGCAGTACTTC.

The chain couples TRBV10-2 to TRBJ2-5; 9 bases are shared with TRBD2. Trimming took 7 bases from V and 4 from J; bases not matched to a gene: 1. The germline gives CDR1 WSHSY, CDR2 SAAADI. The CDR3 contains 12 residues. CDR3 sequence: CASKLAGETQYF. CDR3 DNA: TGCGCCAGCAAACTAGCGGGAGAGACCCAGTACTTC.

Here the CDR3 DNA reads TGCAGTGCTTTAACAGGGGGGAGTGTGAACACTGAAGCTTTCTTT. This sequence encodes CSALTGGSVNTEAFF. V and J are TRBV20-1 and TRBJ1-1, with 8 bases identical to TRBD1. Germline V CDR1 and CDR2: DFQATT, SNEGSKA (reference sequence). CDR3 length equals 15 residues. The V segment lost 5 bases and the J segment 0 bases; nucleotides outside the gene matches: 8.

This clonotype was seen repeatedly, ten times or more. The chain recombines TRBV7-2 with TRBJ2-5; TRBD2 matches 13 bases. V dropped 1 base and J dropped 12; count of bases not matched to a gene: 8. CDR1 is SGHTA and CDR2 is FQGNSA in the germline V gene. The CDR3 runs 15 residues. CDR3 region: CASSLVGLAGDWKYF. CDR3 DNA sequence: TGTGCCAGCAGCTTAGTTGGACTAGCGGGAGATTGGAAGTACTTC.

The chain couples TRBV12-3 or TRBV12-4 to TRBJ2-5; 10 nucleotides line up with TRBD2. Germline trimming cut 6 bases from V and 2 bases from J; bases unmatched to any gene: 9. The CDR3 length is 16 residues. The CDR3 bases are TGTGCCAGCAGCCGGACCGGACTAGCGGTACAAGAGACCCAGTACTTC. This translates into CASSRTGLAVQETQYF.

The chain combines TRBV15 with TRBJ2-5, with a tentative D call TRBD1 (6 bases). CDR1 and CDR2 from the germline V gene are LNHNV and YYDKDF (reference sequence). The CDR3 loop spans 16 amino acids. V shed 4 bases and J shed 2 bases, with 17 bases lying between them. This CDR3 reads CATSNTRRGPQETQYF. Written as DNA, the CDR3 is TGTGCCACCAGCAACACCCGCAGGGGACCTCAAGAGACCCAGTACTTC.

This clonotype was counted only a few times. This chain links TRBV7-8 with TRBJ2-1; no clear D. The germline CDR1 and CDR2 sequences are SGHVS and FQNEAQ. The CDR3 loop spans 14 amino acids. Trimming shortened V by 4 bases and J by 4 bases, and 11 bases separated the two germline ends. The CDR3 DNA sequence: TGTGCCAGCAGCTCCGCCCTATCTTACAATGAGCAGTTCTTC. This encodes CASSSALSYNEQFF.